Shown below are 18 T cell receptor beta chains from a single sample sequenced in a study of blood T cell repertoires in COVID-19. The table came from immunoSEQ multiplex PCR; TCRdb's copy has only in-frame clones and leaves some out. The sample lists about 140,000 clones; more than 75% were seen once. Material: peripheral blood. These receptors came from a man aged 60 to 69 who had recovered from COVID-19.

The CDR3 region is CASSQPGQGATGANVLTF. Written as DNA, the CDR3 is TGCGCCAGCAGCCAGCCGGGACAGGGGGCTACTGGGGCCAACGTCCTGACTTTC. The chain carries TRBV4-1 and TRBJ2-6; 12 bases align to TRBD1. J gave up 2 bases and V 3 bases, and 5 bases lay outside the gene matches. The CDR3 is 18 amino acids. Germline V lookup: CDR1 MGHRA, CDR2 YSYEKL.

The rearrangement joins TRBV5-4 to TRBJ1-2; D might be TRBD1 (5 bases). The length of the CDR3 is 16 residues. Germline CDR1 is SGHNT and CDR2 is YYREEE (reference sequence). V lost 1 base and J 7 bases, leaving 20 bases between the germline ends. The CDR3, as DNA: TGTGCCAGCAGCTTGTGGGGCACGGAAAGGAATGGTGGCTACACCTTC. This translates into CASSLWGTERNGGYTF. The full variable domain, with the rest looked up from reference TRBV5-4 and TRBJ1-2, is ETGVTQSPTHLIKTRGQQVTLRCSSQSGHNTVSWYQQALGQGPQFIFQYYREEENGRGNFPPRFSGLQFPNYSSELNVNALELDDSALYLCASSLWGTERNGGYTFGSGTRLTVV.

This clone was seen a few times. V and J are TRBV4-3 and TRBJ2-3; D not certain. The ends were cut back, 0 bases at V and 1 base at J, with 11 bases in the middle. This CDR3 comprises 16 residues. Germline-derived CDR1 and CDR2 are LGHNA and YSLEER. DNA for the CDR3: TGCGCCAGCAGCCAAGAACCAGACCAGGGCACAGATACGCAGTATTTT. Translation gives CASSQEPDQGTDTQYF.

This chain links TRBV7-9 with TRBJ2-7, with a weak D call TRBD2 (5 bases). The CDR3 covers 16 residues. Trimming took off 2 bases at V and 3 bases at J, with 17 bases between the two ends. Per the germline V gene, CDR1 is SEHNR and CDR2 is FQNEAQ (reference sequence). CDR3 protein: CASSLSEGGANYEQYF. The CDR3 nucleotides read TGTGCCAGCAGCTTAAGCGAGGGCGGAGCAAACTACGAGCAGTACTTC.

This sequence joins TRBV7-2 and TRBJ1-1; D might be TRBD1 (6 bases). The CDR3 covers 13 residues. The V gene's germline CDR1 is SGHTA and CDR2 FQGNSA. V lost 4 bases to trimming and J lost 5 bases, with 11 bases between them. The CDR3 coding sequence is TGTGCCAGCAGCTCGGACAGCAGGACTGAAGCTTTCTTT. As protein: CASSSDSRTEAFF.

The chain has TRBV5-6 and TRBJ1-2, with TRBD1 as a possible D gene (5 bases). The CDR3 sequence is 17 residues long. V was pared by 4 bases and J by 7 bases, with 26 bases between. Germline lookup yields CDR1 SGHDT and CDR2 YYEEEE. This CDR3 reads CASSLRQGSSSTRGYTF. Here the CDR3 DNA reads TGTGCCAGCAGCCTTCGGCAGGGTAGCAGCAGCACGCGTGGCTACACCTTC.

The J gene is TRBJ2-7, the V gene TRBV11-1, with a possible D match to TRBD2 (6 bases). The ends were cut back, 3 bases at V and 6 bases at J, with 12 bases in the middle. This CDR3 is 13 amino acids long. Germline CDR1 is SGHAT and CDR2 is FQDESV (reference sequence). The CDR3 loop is CASSFNRGSEQYF. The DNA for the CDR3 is TGTGCCAGCAGCTTTAACCGGGGGTCCGAGCAGTACTTC.

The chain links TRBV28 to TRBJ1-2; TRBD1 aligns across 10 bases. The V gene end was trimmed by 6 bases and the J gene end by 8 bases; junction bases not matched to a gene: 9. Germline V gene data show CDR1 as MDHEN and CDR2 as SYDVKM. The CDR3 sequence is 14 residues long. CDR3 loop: CASSPGTGARGYTF. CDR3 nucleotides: TGTGCCAGCAGCCCCGGGACAGGGGCGAGGGGCTACACCTTC.

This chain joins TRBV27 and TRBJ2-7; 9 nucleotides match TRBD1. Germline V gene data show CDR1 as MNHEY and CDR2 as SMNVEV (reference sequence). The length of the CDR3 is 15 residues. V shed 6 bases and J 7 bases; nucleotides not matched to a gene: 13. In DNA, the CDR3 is TGTGCCAGCAGCCGCGGGACAGGGTGGGATTGGGAGCAGTACTTC. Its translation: CASSRGTGWDWEQYF.

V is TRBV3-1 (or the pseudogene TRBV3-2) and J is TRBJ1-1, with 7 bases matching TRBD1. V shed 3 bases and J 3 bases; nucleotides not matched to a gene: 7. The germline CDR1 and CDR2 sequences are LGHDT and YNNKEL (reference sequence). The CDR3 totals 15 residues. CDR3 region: CASSHSDTGDTEAFF. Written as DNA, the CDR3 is TGTGCCAGCAGCCACAGCGATACAGGGGACACTGAAGCTTTCTTT.

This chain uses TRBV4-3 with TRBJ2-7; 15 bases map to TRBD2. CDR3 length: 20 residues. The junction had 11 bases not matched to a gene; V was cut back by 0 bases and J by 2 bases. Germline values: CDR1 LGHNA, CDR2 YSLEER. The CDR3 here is CASSQEFVRGLAGGTYEQYF. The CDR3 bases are TGCGCCAGCAGCCAAGAATTCGTCAGGGGACTAGCGGGAGGCACCTACGAGCAGTACTTC.

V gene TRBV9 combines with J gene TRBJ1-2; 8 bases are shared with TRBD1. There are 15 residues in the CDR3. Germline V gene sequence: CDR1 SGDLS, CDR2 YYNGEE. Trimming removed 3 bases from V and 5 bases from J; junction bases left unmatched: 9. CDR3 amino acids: CASSGSTGEGYGYTF. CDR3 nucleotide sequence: TGTGCCAGCAGCGGTTCGACAGGGGAGGGATATGGCTACACCTTC. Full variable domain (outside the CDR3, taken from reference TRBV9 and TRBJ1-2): DSGVTQTPKHLITATGQRVTLRCSPRSGDLSVYWYQQSLDQGLQFLIQYYNGEERAKGNILERFSAQQFPDLHSELNLSSLELGDSALYFCASSGSTGEGYGYTFGSGTRLTVV.

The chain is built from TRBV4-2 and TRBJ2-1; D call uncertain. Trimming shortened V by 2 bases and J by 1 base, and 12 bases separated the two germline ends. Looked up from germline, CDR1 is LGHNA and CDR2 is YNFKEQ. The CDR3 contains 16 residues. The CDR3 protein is CASSQLAGQSYNEQFF. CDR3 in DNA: TGTGCCAGCAGCCAATTGGCAGGTCAGTCCTACAATGAGCAGTTCTTC.

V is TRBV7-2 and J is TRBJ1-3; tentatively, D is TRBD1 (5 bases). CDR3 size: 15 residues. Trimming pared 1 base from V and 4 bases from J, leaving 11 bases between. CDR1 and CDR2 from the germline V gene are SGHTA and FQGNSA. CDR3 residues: CASSLGGHSGNTIYF. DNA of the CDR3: TGTGCCAGCAGCTTAGGAGGACACTCCGGAAACACCATATATTTT.

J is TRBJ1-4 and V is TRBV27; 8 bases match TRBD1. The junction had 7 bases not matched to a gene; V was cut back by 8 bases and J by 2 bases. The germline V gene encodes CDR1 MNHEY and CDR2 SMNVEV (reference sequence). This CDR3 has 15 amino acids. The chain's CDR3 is CASGSQGVTNEKLFF. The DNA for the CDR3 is TGTGCCAGCGGTTCACAGGGGGTGACTAATGAAAAACTGTTTTTT. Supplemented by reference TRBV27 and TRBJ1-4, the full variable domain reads EAQVTQNPRYLITVTGKKLTVTCSQNMNHEYMSWYRQDPGLGLRQIYYSMNVEVTDKGDVPEGYKVSRKEKRNFPLILESPSPNQTSLYFCASGSQGVTNEKLFFGSGTQLSVL.

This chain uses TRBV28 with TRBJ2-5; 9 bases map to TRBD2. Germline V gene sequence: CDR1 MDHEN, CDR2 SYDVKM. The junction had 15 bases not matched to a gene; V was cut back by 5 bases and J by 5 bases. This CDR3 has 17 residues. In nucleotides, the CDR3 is TGTGCCAGCAGTCCCTGGGAAGGTAGCGGGAGTACGGAGACCCAGTACTTC. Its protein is CASSPWEGSGSTETQYF.

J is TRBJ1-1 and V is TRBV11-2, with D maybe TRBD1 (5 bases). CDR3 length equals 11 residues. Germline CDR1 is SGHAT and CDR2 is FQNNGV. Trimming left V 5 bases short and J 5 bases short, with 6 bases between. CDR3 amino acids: CASSPGTEAFF. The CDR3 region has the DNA TGTGCCAGCAGCCCAGGGACTGAAGCTTTCTTT.

This CDR3 is CASSGEAAQYF. For the CDR3, the DNA is TGTGCCAGCAGCGGGGAGGCTGCGCAGTATTTT. This chain uses TRBV9 with TRBJ2-3; D is perhaps TRBD2 (6 bases). The CDR3 runs to 11 residues. V was clipped by 3 bases and J by 10 bases, with 9 bases between them. The germline V gene has CDR1 SGDLS and CDR2 YYNGEE.